This T cell receptor (beta chain) was identified in a study of beta chain features in type 1 diabetes. Background on the study: Healthy donors and patients had similar age, gender and cell yields. The study's findings and limits: The study found fewer insertions and more deletions at VDJ junctions in type 1 diabetes patients.

Only a few counts were recorded for this clone. Its antigen remains unknown. The germline CDR1 and CDR2 sequences are SGHAT and FQNNGV. CDR3 length: 13 amino acids. V lost 1 base, J lost 1 base, and 4 bases lay in between. The investigators reverse transcribed all of the isolated RNA, so they sequenced expressed TCRB transcripts. TCRdb's table, derived via immunoSEQ multiplex PCR, lists solely in-frame clones and lacks some. This sample has around 300,000 clones, with roughly 15% found just once. Populations obtained by sorting all exceeded 98% purity. The chain is built from TRBV11-2 and TRBJ1-1; D gene ambiguous. Sequenced sample: central memory CD4+ T cells from blood. The receptor comes from a man aged 25-40 years in good health. CDR3 region: CASSLGRNTEAFF. CDR3 bases: TGTGCCAGCAGCTTAGGCAGGAACACTGAAGCTTTCTTT.